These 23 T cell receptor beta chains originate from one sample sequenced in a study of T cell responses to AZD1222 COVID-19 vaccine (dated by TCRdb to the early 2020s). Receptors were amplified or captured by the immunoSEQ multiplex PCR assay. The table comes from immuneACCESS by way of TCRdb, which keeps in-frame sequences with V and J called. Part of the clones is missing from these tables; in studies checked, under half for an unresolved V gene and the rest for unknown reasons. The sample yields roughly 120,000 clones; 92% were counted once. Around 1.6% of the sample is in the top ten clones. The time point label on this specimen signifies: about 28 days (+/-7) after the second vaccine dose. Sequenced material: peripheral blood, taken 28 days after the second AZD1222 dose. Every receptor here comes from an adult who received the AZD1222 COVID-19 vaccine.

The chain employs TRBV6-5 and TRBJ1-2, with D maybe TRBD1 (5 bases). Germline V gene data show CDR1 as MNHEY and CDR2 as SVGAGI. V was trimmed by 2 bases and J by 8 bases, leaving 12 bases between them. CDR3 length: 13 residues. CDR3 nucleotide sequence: TGTGCCAGCAGTTACGTGCAGGGAGAAGGCTACACCTTC. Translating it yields CASSYVQGEGYTF.

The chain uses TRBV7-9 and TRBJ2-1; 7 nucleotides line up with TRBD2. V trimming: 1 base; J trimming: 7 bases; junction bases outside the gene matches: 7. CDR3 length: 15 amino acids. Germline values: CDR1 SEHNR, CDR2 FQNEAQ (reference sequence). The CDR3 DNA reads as TGTGCCAGCAGCTTAGGGAGCGGGACCTTTAATGAGCAGTTCTTC. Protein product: CASSLGSGTFNEQFF.

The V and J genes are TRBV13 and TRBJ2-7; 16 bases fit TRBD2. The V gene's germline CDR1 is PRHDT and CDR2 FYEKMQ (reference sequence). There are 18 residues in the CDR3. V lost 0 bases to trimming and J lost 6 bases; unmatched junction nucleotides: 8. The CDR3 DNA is TGTGCCAGCAGCTTAGGCGGGACTAGCGGGAGGGCCGTGGGCGAGCAGTACTTC. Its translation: CASSLGGTSGRAVGEQYF.

The CDR3 DNA reads as TGTGCCAGCAGCTCCGGGACTAGCTTTTCTGAGCAGTACTTC. The encoded protein is CASSSGTSFSEQYF. The genes are TRBV28 and TRBJ2-7, with TRBD2 matching 9 bases. The germline gives CDR1 MDHEN, CDR2 SYDVKM. With 6 bases clipped from V and 7 bases from J, the junction kept 10 bases outside the gene matches. The CDR3 has 14 residues.

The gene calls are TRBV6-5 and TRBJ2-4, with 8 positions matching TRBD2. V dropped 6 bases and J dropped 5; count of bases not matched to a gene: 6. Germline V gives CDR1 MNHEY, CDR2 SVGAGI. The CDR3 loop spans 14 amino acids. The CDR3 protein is CASRNLAGQNIQYF. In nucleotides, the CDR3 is TGTGCCAGCAGAAATCTAGCGGGTCAAAACATTCAGTACTTC.

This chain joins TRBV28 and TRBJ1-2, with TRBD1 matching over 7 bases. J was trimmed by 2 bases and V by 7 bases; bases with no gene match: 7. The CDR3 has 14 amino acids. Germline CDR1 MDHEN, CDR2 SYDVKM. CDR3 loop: CASTWGRGNYGYTF. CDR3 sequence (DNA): TGTGCCAGCACCTGGGGCAGGGGGAACTATGGCTACACCTTC.

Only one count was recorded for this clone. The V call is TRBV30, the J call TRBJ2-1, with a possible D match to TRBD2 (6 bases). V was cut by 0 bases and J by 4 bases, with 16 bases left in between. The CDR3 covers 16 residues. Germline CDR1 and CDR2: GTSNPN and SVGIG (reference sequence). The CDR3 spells CAWSVLSSGQYNEQFF. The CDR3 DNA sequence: TGTGCCTGGAGTGTACTTAGTAGCGGACAATACAATGAGCAGTTCTTC.

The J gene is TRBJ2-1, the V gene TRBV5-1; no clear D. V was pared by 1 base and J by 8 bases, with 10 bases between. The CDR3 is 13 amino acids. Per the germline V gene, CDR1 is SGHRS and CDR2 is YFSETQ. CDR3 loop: CASSLPSVHEQFF. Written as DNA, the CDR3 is TGCGCCAGCAGCTTGCCCTCAGTACATGAGCAGTTCTTC. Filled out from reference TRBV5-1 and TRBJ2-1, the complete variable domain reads KAGVTQTPRYLIKTRGQQVTLSCSPISGHRSVSWYQQTPGQGLQFLFEYFSETQRNKGNFPGRFSGRQFSNSRSEMNVSTLELGDSALYLCASSLPSVHEQFFGPGTRLTVL.

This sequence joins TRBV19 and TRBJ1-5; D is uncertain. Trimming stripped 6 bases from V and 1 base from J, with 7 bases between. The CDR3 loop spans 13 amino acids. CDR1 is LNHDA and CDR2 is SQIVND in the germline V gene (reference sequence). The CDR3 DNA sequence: TGTGCCAGTAGCCGTAGGAGCAATCAGCCCCAGCATTTT. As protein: CASSRRSNQPQHF.

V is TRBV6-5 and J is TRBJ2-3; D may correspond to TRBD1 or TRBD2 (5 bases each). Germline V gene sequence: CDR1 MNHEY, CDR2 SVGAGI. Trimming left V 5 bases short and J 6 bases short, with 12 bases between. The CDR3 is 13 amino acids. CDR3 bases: TGTGCCAGCAGTCGCCTTTGGGGGGATACGCAGTATTTT. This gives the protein CASSRLWGDTQYF.

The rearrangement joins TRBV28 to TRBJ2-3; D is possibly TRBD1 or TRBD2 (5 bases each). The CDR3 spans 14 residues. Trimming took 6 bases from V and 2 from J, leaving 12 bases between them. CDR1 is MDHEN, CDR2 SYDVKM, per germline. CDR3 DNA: TGTGCCAGCAGGGGACCACGAGACACAGATACGCAGTATTTT. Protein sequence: CASRGPRDTDTQYF.

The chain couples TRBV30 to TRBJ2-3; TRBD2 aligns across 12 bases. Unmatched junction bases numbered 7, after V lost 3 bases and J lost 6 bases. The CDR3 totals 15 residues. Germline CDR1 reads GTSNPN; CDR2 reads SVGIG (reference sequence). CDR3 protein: CAWRSGLAGIDTQYF. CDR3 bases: TGTGCCTGGAGGAGTGGACTAGCGGGAATTGATACGCAGTATTTT. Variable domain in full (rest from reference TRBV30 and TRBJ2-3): SQTIHQWPATLVQPVGSPLSLECTVEGTSNPNLYWYRQAAGRGLQLLFYSVGIGQISSEVPQNLSASRPQDRQFILSSKKLLLSDSGFYLCAWRSGLAGIDTQYFGPGTRLTVL.

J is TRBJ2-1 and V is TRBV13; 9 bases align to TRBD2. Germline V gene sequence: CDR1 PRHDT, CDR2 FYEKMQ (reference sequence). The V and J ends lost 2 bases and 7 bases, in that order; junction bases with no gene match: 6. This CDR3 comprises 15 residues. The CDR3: CASSLRREGINEQFF. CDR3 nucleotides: TGTGCCAGCAGCTTAAGGCGGGAGGGCATAAATGAGCAGTTCTTC.

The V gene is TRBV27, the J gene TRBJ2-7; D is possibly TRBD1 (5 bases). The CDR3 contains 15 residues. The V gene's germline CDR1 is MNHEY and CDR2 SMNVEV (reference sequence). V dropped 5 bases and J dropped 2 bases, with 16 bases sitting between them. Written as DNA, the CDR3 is TGTGCCAGCAGTCCCTCTAGGGGAAACCCCTACGAGCAGTACTTC. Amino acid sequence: CASSPSRGNPYEQYF.

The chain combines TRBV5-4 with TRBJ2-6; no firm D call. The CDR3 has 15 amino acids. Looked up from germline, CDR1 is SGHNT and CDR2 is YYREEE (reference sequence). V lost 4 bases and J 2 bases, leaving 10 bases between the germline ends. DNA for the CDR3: TGTGCCAGCAGCCTCAAGAAGACTGGGGCCAACGTCCTGACTTTC. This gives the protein CASSLKKTGANVLTF.

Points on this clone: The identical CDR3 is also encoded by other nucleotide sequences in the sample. CDR3 residues: CASSSLAGGGYEQYF. The CDR3, as DNA: TGCGCCAGCAGCTCCCTAGCGGGAGGAGGCTACGAGCAGTACTTC. The genes are TRBV5-1 and TRBJ2-7, with 11 bases aligning to TRBD2. This CDR3 has 15 residues. Trimming removed 3 bases from V and 3 bases from J; junction bases left unmatched: 5. The V gene's germline CDR1 is SGHRS and CDR2 YFSETQ.

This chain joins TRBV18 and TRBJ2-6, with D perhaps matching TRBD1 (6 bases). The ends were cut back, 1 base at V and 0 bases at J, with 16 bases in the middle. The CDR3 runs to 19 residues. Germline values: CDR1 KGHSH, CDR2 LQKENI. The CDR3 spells CASSPQTLAGDSGANVLTF. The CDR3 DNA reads TGTGCCAGCTCACCACAAACGTTAGCAGGGGACTCTGGGGCCAACGTCCTGACTTTC.

The CDR3 sequence: CASSFLTSGNNEQFF. CDR3 DNA sequence: TGTGCCAGCAGTTTTTTGACTAGCGGGAACAATGAGCAGTTCTTC. This chain connects TRBV28 to TRBJ2-1, with TRBD2 identical over 11 bases. Looked up from germline, CDR1 is MDHEN and CDR2 is SYDVKM. Trimming cost V 3 bases and J 5 bases; bases outside gene matches: 3. This CDR3 contains 15 residues.

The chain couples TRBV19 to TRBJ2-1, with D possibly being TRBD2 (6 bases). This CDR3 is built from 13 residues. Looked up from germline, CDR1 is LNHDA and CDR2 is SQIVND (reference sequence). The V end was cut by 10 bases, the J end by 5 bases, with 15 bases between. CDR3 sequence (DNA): TGTGCCACCCTGGGTAGCGGAGACAATGAGCAGTTCTTC. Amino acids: CATLGSGDNEQFF.

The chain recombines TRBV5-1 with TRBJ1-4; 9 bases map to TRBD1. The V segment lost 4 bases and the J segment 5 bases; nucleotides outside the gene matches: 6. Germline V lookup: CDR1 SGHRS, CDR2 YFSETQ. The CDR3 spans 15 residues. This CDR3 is CASSPAGQGNEKLFF. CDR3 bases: TGCGCCAGCAGCCCCGCCGGACAGGGGAATGAAAAACTGTTTTTT.

Here the CDR3 DNA reads TGTGCCAGCAGCGTAGGTGGACAGGGTGGCTATGGCTACACCTTC. This codes for CASSVGGQGGYGYTF. The chain joins TRBV9 to TRBJ1-2; TRBD1 matches at 8 bases. The V segment lost 0 bases and the J segment 4 bases; nucleotides outside the gene matches: 5. There are 15 residues in the CDR3. Per the germline V gene, CDR1 is SGDLS and CDR2 is YYNGEE.

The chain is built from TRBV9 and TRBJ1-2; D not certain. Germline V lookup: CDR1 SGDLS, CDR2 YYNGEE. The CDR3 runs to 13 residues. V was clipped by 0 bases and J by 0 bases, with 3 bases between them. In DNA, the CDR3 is TGTGCCAGCAGCGTAGCCACTAACTATGGCTACACCTTC. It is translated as CASSVATNYGYTF.

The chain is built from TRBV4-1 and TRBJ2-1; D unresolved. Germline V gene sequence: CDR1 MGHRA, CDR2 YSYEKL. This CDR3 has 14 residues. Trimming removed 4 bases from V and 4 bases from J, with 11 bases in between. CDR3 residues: CASSRIMDYNEQFF. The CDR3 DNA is TGCGCCAGCAGCCGGATTATGGATTACAATGAGCAGTTCTTC.